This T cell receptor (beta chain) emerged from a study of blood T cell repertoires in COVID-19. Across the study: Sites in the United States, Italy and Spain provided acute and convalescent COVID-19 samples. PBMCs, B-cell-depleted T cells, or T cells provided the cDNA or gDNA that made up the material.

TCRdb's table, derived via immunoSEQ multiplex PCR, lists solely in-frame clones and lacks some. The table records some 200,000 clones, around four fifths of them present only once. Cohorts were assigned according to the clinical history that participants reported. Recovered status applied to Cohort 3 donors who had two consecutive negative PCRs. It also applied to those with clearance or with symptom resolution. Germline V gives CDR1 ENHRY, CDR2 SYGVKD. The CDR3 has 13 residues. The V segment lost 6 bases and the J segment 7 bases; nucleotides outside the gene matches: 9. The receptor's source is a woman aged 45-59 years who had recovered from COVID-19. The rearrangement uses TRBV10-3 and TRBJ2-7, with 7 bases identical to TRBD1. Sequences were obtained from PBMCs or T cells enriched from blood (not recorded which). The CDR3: CAIRTGQAGEQYF. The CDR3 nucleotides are TGTGCCATCAGAACCGGACAGGCTGGGGAGCAGTACTTC.